This TCR beta chain was retrieved from a study of cytomegalovirus exposure and HLA in healthy donors. Looking at the study overall: The 110 or so validation repertoires used a platform that matched the one used for the approximately 670 first-cohort repertoires, as a later analysis reported. General study results and limits: Some public TCRs appeared in many individuals, while most sequences were rare.

The repertoire was sequenced with immunoSEQ multiplex PCR; TCRdb's copy has only in-frame clones and lacks some. In the table there are more than 110,000 clones, about 94% of which are singletons. About this clone itself: Its antigen is undetermined.

From germline, CDR1 is SGHVS and CDR2 FQNEAQ. CDR3 length equals 16 residues. The junction had 10 bases not matched to a gene; V was cut back by 5 bases and J by 1 base. Sequenced material: PBMCs. The TCR comes from a man between 18 and 35 years old in good health and CMV-seropositive. The V and J genes are TRBV7-8 and TRBJ1-2, with 7 bases that match TRBD1. The CDR3 region has the DNA TGTGCCAGCAGCCCACGCGACAGGGTTGATAACTATGGCTACACCTTC. Translating gives CASSPRDRVDNYGYTF.